The clone carrying this TCR beta chain showed up just a few times. Sequencing used immunoSEQ multiplex PCR; TCRdb keeps in-frame clones, though not all of them. This sample has about 250,000 clones, with approximately 86% found just once. This sample is part of a study of blood T cell repertoires in COVID-19. Study as a whole: The samples span acute and convalescent COVID-19 from the United States, Italy and Spain. Nucleic acid was either cDNA or gDNA, and it came from T cells, B-cell-depleted T cells, or PBMCs.

Cohort assignment relied on participant-reported clinical history. Sequenced: PBMCs or T cells enriched from blood (not recorded which). This clonotype was obtained from a woman in her thirties with acute COVID-19.

The CDR3 DNA is TGCGCCAGCAGCTTGGAGGGGGTCGGCTACACCTTC. Amino acids: CASSLEGVGYTF. This sequence joins TRBV5-1 and TRBJ1-2; D possibly corresponds to TRBD1 (6 bases). This CDR3 is 12 amino acids long. Germline V gene lookup returns CDR1 SGHRS and CDR2 YFSETQ. The ends were cut back, 0 bases at V and 8 bases at J, with 8 bases in the middle.